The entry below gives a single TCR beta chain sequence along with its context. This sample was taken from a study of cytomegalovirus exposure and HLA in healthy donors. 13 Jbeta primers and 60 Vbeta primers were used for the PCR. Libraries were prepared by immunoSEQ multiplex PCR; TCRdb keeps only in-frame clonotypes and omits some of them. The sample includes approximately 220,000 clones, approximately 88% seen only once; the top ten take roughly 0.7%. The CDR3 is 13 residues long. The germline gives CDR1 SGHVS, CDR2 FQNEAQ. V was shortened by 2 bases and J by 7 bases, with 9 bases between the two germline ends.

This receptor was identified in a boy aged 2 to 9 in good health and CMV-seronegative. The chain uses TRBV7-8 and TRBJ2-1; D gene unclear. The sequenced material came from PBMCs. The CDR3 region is CASSLSPRNEQFF. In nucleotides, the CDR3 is TGTGCCAGCAGCTTATCACCTAGAAATGAGCAGTTCTTC.